The 10 T cell receptor beta chains presented below share a single source sample, sequenced in a study of T-cell memory formation after mild COVID-19. TCRdb reprocessed the 5' RACE reads with MiXCR, giving one entry per CDR3 protein. This table holds about 160,000 distinct CDR3 sequences, roughly 31% found once. Sequenced: PBMCs or a T cell subset sorted from them (not recorded which). The receptors stem from an adult woman who had mild COVID-19 (a few samples of this study predate the infection). Cell type and time point are not known.

This clonotype came up a few times. This chain links TRBV12-3 or TRBV12-4 with TRBJ2-1; 9 bases map to TRBD2. The CDR3 spans 16 residues. Trimming at V came to 3 bases and at J to 6 bases, leaving 9 bases not matched to a gene. The CDR3 DNA is TGTGCCAGCAGTTTTCCGAGGCTAGCGGGACCCAATGAGCAGTTCTTC. It specifies CASSFPRLAGPNEQFF.

The chain carries TRBV20-1 and TRBJ2-1; 14 bases are shared with TRBD2. Germline values: CDR1 DFQATT, CDR2 SNEGSKA (reference sequence). CDR3 length: 15 amino acids. The J segment lost 9 bases and the V segment lost 3 bases, leaving 7 bases of the junction unmatched. The CDR3 DNA sequence: TGCAGTGCTAGGGGACTAGCGGGAGATAGTGGTGAGCAGTTCTTC. Translating gives CSARGLAGDSGEQFF.

A few counts support this clonotype. The chain is built from TRBV20-1 and TRBJ1-2; no definite D call. The CDR3 spans 14 residues. Germline CDR1 reads DFQATT; CDR2 reads SNEGSKA (reference sequence). Between the trimmed V and J ends, which lost 3 bases and 6 bases, there was a span of 17 bases. The CDR3 DNA follows: TGCAGTGCTAGTGGCTATGGACGGCCTCATGGCTACACCTTC. Translating gives CSASGYGRPHGYTF.

The rearrangement uses TRBV29-1 and TRBJ2-5; D is undetermined. V gave up 5 bases and J gave up 2 bases, with 12 bases separating them. Germline CDR1 reads SQVTM; CDR2 reads ANQGSEA. This CDR3 spans 13 amino acids. The CDR3 DNA reads TGCAGCGTTCGTGGGCCAGAGCAAGAGACCCAGTACTTC. This sequence encodes CSVRGPEQETQYF.

This clonotype showed up just a few times. V gene TRBV9 combines with J gene TRBJ2-5, with a tentative D call TRBD1 (5 bases). Deletions cut 1 base from V and 5 bases from J, with 12 bases between. This CDR3 has 14 amino acids. The germline V gene encodes CDR1 SGDLS and CDR2 YYNGEE. CDR3 sequence: CASSVRGFEETQYF. CDR3 DNA: TGTGCCAGCAGCGTAAGGGGATTTGAGGAGACCCAGTACTTC.

This rearrangement joins TRBV4-1 to TRBJ2-1; D not resolved. Germline CDR1 is MGHRA and CDR2 is YSYEKL. V was cut by 0 bases and J by 8 bases, with 14 bases left in between. The CDR3 contains 15 residues. The CDR3 coding sequence is TGCGCCAGCAGCCAAGAGGGAATTAAGATACATGAGCAGTTCTTC. Its translation: CASSQEGIKIHEQFF.

The rearrangement uses TRBV13 and TRBJ2-7, with D possibly matching TRBD1 (5 bases). CDR3 length: 15 residues. With 5 bases removed from V and 3 bases from J, the gap between germline ends came to 17 bases. Per the germline V gene, CDR1 is PRHDT and CDR2 is FYEKMQ (reference sequence). The CDR3 loop reads CASSLGQGRGYEQYF. The DNA for the CDR3 is TGTGCCAGCAGCCTGGGCCAGGGCAGAGGCTACGAGCAGTACTTC.

V gene TRBV6-6 combines with J gene TRBJ1-5; D remains unclear. The V gene's germline CDR1 is MNHNY and CDR2 SVGAGI (reference sequence). CDR3 length: 18 amino acids. The V end lost 7 bases, the J end lost 0 bases, and 22 bases lay between the germline ends. DNA of the CDR3: TGTGCCAGCAAACCCCTTCGAACCGGAGTGTATAGCAATCAGCCCCAGCATTTT. Residues: CASKPLRTGVYSNQPQHF.

V usage is TRBV4-3 and J usage is TRBJ2-1, with 14 bases lining up with TRBD2. Germline V gene lookup returns CDR1 LGHNA and CDR2 YSLEER. The CDR3 has 17 amino acids. Germline trimming cut 4 bases from V and 9 bases from J; bases unmatched to any gene: 11. CDR3 region: CASSRREGLAGVSEQFF. The CDR3 region has the DNA TGCGCCAGCAGCCGCCGCGAGGGACTAGCGGGAGTAAGTGAGCAGTTCTTC.

A few counts support this clonotype. The chain combines TRBV6-5 with TRBJ2-1; a weak D match, TRBD2 (5 bases). CDR3 length: 12 residues. Trimming took 0 bases from V and 12 from J, leaving 9 bases between them. CDR1 is MNHEY and CDR2 is SVGAGI in the germline V gene. The CDR3 DNA follows: TGTGCCAGCAGTTACTCAGGCGAGGGGCAGTTCTTC. This codes for CASSYSGEGQFF.